This note documents a single TCR beta chain sequence. Antigen unknown. This specimen belongs to a study of shared clonotypes between healthy human individuals. General study findings and limits: Larger estimated richness was generally recorded for naive subsets relative to memory subsets. It was observed that 5% to 6.5% of naive CD4 clonotypes were shared across a handful of donors.

Clones were read by immunoSEQ multiplex PCR, and TCRdb kept only the in-frame ones, dropping some. The table shows some 2,400,000 clones, with approximately 94% occurring only once. Trimming removed 0 bases at V and 0 bases at J, with 14 bases between. The germline CDR1 and CDR2 sequences are SGHRS and YFSETQ. The CDR3 sequence is 17 residues long. V is TRBV5-1 and J is TRBJ2-3; no clear D gene. This clonotype originated in a man aged 18-30 years in good health. Sequencing was performed on naive CD4+ T cells sorted from blood. Sample subset: CD45RA+ positively selected. As DNA, the CDR3 is TGCGCCAGCAGCTTGGATTTAGCTTGGATTAGCACAGATACGCAGTATTTT. It encodes CASSLDLAWISTDTQYF.